This T cell receptor (beta chain) is from a study of T cells after posttransplantation cyclophosphamide. Study-level findings and limits: Later blood repertoires were often dominated by clones from the donor CD8+ memory compartment.

The assay was immunoSEQ multiplex PCR, and TCRdb's table has in-frame clones only and misses some. The sample holds approximately 23,000 clones, around 98% seen once. The CDR3 extends over 14 amino acids. CDR1 is LNHDA, CDR2 SQIVND, per germline (reference sequence). Trimming removed 1 base from V and 3 bases from J, with 9 bases in between. Cells defined as naive were viable CD3+CD4+ or CD3+CD8+ and CCR7+CD45RA+CD45RO-CD95-CD27+CD28+. This clone was seen only once. Its target is not known. The chain uses TRBV19 and TRBJ1-1; tentatively, D is TRBD1 (6 bases). Sequencing was carried out using naive CD4+ T cells sorted from PBMCs. The TCR sequence derives from a man aged 50 or older in good health, CMV-negative, and a related stem cell transplant donor. The DNA of the CDR3 is TGTGCCAGTAGTATAGTGGCAGGGGACACTGAAGCTTTCTTT. Translating it yields CASSIVAGDTEAFF.